These 28 T cell receptor beta chains originate from one sample sequenced in a study of CD8+ T cells in alopecia areata. As the sequencing template, cDNA was produced by extracting RNA and reverse transcribing it. Some clones are missing from TCRdb's copy, which holds only in-frame ones; the method was immunoSEQ multiplex PCR. This repertoire shows under 250,000 clones, just over 65% found once; its top ten account for roughly 1.2%. The treatment denotes: oral pan-JAK inhibitor, 5-10 mg twice daily. Here the sequenced sample was CD4+ T cells sorted from blood, taken around week 44, from a patient treated with tofacitinib. The receptors stem from a human donor with alopecia areata.

The chain has TRBV14 and TRBJ1-2, with 7 bases lining up with TRBD1. The CDR3 contains 13 residues. The V gene end was trimmed by 5 bases and the J gene end by 7 bases; junction bases not matched to a gene: 7. CDR1 and CDR2 (germline): SGHDN, FVKESK. This CDR3 is CASSDTGDRGYTF. The CDR3 DNA sequence: TGTGCCAGCAGCGATACAGGGGATCGTGGCTACACCTTC.

The rearrangement joins TRBV2 to TRBJ2-1; D unresolved. The CDR3 sequence is 11 residues long. From germline, CDR1 is SNHLY and CDR2 FYNNEI. The germline V and J ends were trimmed by 5 bases and 7 bases, with 6 bases remaining between them. CDR3 region: CASSPLNEQFF. DNA of the CDR3: TGTGCCAGCAGTCCGCTAAATGAGCAGTTCTTC. The full variable domain, its missing parts supplied by reference TRBV2 and TRBJ2-1, is EPEVTQTPSHQVTQMGQEVILRCVPISNHLYFYWYRQILGQKVEFLVSFYNNEISEKSEIFDDQFSVERPDGSNFTLKIRSTKLEDSAMYFCASSPLNEQFFGPGTRLTVL.

This chain joins TRBV2 and TRBJ2-1, with D perhaps TRBD2 (5 bases). V was pared by 4 bases and J by 0 bases, with 10 bases between. Germline loops: CDR1 SNHLY, CDR2 FYNNEI. The CDR3 runs 15 residues. For the CDR3, the DNA is TGTGCCAGCAGTGGAGGTACTAGCTCCTACAATGAGCAGTTCTTC. Its translation: CASSGGTSSYNEQFF. The full variable domain, its missing parts supplied by reference TRBV2 and TRBJ2-1, is EPEVTQTPSHQVTQMGQEVILRCVPISNHLYFYWYRQILGQKVEFLVSFYNNEISEKSEIFDDQFSVERPDGSNFTLKIRSTKLEDSAMYFCASSGGTSSYNEQFFGPGTRLTVL.

The CDR3 region is CASKIGTQGNTEAFF. As DNA, the CDR3 is TGTGCCAGCAAGATCGGGACCCAGGGCAACACTGAAGCTTTCTTT. The chain links TRBV27 to TRBJ1-1; possibly TRBD1 for D (5 bases). Germline V lookup: CDR1 MNHEY, CDR2 SMNVEV (reference sequence). V was trimmed by 7 bases and J by 2 bases, leaving 17 bases between them. This CDR3 spans 15 amino acids.

The gene calls are TRBV30 and TRBJ2-1; TRBD1 aligns across 7 bases. The CDR3 contains 15 residues. V shed 0 bases, J shed 2 bases, and the junction held 4 bases outside the gene matches. CDR1 and CDR2 from the germline V gene are GTSNPN and SVGIG (reference sequence). CDR3 loop: CAWSVIGGAYNEQFF. The DNA of the CDR3 is TGTGCCTGGAGTGTAATAGGGGGCGCCTACAATGAGCAGTTCTTC.

This clone was detected once. An end of the junction differs from the germline gene, which may be a read error. The genes are TRBV9 and TRBJ2-1; 7 positions match TRBD2. CDR1 and CDR2 (germline): SGDLS, YYNGEE. There are 13 residues in the CDR3. Here the CDR3 reads CASSGSGYSEQFF. In DNA, the CDR3 is TGTGCCAGCAGCGGTAGCGGGTACAGTGAGCAGTTCTTC.

The J gene is TRBJ1-1, the V gene TRBV6-5; 8 nucleotides match TRBD1. V dropped 3 bases and J dropped 5; count of bases not matched to a gene: 8. The germline V gene encodes CDR1 MNHEY and CDR2 SVGAGI. The length of the CDR3 is 15 residues. CDR3 sequence (DNA): TGTGCCAGCAGTTATGCCGGACAGGGCAGAACTGAAGCTTTCTTT. It yields the protein CASSYAGQGRTEAFF.

The table lists this clone with a few counts. CDR3 in DNA: TGCGCCAGCAGCTTGGTTAGCGGACAGGGCGCCTCGAACGTCCTGACTTTC. It encodes CASSLVSGQGASNVLTF. This chain connects TRBV5-1 to TRBJ2-6, with 8 bases identical to TRBD1. V shed 0 bases and J 10 bases; nucleotides not matched to a gene: 12. CDR3 length: 17 residues. Per germline, CDR1 SGHRS and CDR2 YFSETQ.

CDR3 in amino acids: CASSQGVSQNYGYTF. In DNA form, the CDR3 reads TGCGCCAGCAGCCAAGGGGTCTCCCAGAACTATGGCTACACCTTC. This sequence joins TRBV4-3 and TRBJ1-2; D ambiguous. V was pared by 1 base and J by 2 bases, with 11 bases between. The germline V gene has CDR1 LGHNA and CDR2 YSLEER. CDR3 length: 15 amino acids.

J is TRBJ2-7 and V is TRBV5-6, with a tentative D call TRBD1 (6 bases). Trimming shortened V by 0 bases and J by 2 bases, and 18 bases separated the two germline ends. Germline CDR1 SGHDT, CDR2 YYEEEE. The CDR3 contains 17 residues. CDR3 in amino acids: CASSLAPRQVATYEQYF. The CDR3 region has the DNA TGTGCCAGCAGCTTGGCACCCCGACAGGTGGCGACCTACGAGCAGTACTTC.

The gene calls are TRBV9 and TRBJ1-2, with 9 bases aligning to TRBD1. Per the germline V gene, CDR1 is SGDLS and CDR2 is YYNGEE. The CDR3 runs 20 residues. Trimming removed 1 base from V and 8 bases from J; junction bases left unmatched: 24. CDR3 region: CASSVLTRDRAFSLAYGYTF. CDR3 coding DNA: TGTGCCAGCAGCGTACTAACCCGGGACAGGGCCTTTTCCTTAGCATACGGCTACACCTTC.

This clone was detected only a few times. The gene calls are TRBV4-3 and TRBJ2-1; TRBD1 aligns across 7 bases. J was trimmed by 4 bases and V by 4 bases; bases with no gene match: 13. Germline V gene sequence: CDR1 LGHNA, CDR2 YSLEER. CDR3 length: 17 residues. CDR3 bases: TGCGCCAGCAGCCCGATCGTCGGACAGGAGAGTTACAATGAGCAGTTCTTC. Residues: CASSPIVGQESYNEQFF.

The V and J genes are TRBV27 and TRBJ2-5; D tentatively reads TRBD1 or TRBD2 (6 bases each). V was trimmed by 6 bases and J by 5 bases, leaving 10 bases between them. CDR1 MNHEY and CDR2 SMNVEV come from the germline V gene (reference sequence). The CDR3 length is 12 residues. CDR3: CASRGAGETQYF. CDR3 sequence (DNA): TGTGCCAGCAGGGGGGCGGGGGAGACCCAGTACTTC.

J is TRBJ2-1 and V is TRBV30, with 8 nucleotides matching TRBD1. V was clipped by 5 bases and J by 0 bases; unmatched bases: 6. The CDR3 runs 15 residues. Germline V gives CDR1 GTSNPN, CDR2 SVGIG (reference sequence). The CDR3 bases are TGTGCCTGGGCCCTCGGGACAGGCTCCTACAATGAGCAGTTCTTC. Its translation: CAWALGTGSYNEQFF.

The chain recombines TRBV9 with TRBJ1-2; D perhaps matches TRBD1 (5 bases). Germline V gene data show CDR1 as SGDLS and CDR2 as YYNGEE. V lost 0 bases and J lost 4, with 10 bases in between. This CDR3 has 14 amino acids. CDR3 nucleotides: TGTGCCAGCAGCGTAGGACCAGGGATCTATGGCTACACCTTC. This encodes CASSVGPGIYGYTF.

This rearrangement joins TRBV5-1 to TRBJ2-5; unclear D gene. V was trimmed by 0 bases and J by 4 bases, leaving 10 bases between them. The CDR3 is made up of 14 amino acids. Germline CDR1 is SGHRS and CDR2 is YFSETQ. CDR3: CASSLATSGETQYF. The CDR3 region has the DNA TGCGCCAGCAGCTTGGCCACCAGTGGAGAGACCCAGTACTTC.

The gene calls are TRBV4-1 and TRBJ1-1; no firm D call. Germline V gives CDR1 MGHRA, CDR2 YSYEKL. V shed 5 bases and J shed 1 base, with 14 bases lying between them. The CDR3 sequence is 15 residues long. CDR3 region: CASSDPARKNTEAFF. CDR3 sequence (DNA): TGCGCCAGCAGCGACCCAGCTCGAAAGAACACTGAAGCTTTCTTT.

This chain uses TRBV7-3 with TRBJ2-1; TRBD1 or TRBD2 may be the D gene (6 bases each). V gave up 4 bases and J gave up 4 bases, with 17 bases separating them. The CDR3 sequence is 16 residues long. Germline CDR1 and CDR2: SGHTA and FQGTGA. Written as DNA, the CDR3 is TGTGCCAGCAGCTCCCGCAGGGCGGGGACATACAATGAGCAGTTCTTC. Protein: CASSSRRAGTYNEQFF.

This chain uses TRBV29-1 with TRBJ1-5, with a possible D match to TRBD1 (5 bases). The germline CDR1 and CDR2 sequences are SQVTM and ANQGSEA. The germline V and J ends were trimmed by 4 bases and 8 bases, with 15 bases remaining between them. The CDR3 covers 13 residues. CDR3 sequence (DNA): TGCAGCGTTGCCCCAAATGACAGTGAGCCCCAGCATTTT. As protein: CSVAPNDSEPQHF.

The chain is built from TRBV4-1 and TRBJ2-2, with 10 bases matching TRBD2. The CDR3 sequence is 19 residues long. The trim removed 4 bases at V and 0 bases at J, leaving 11 bases unmatched. The germline gives CDR1 MGHRA, CDR2 YSYEKL. CDR3 sequence reads: CASSPLYPSGGANTGELFF. DNA for the CDR3: TGCGCCAGCAGCCCCCTATACCCTAGCGGGGGCGCGAACACCGGGGAGCTGTTTTTT.

This sequence joins TRBV25-1 and TRBJ2-7; no reliable D call. The CDR3 is 13 amino acids. Trimming pared 3 bases from V and 1 base from J, leaving 7 bases between. Per the germline V gene, CDR1 is MGHDK and CDR2 is SYGVNS. The CDR3 DNA is TGTGCCAGCAGTGAGTCTGTTTCCTACGAGCAGTACTTC. Its protein product is CASSESVSYEQYF.

This clone was counted a few times. V is TRBV29-1 and J is TRBJ2-1, with TRBD1 identical over 9 bases. Germline CDR1 SQVTM, CDR2 ANQGSEA. With V trimmed by 4 bases and J by 5 bases, 9 bases remained unmatched. The CDR3 covers 15 residues. The DNA of the CDR3 is TGCAGCGTTGGGATGACAGGGGGAGGGAACAATGAGCAGTTCTTC. It is translated as CSVGMTGGGNNEQFF.

The rearrangement joins TRBV4-3 to TRBJ1-2, with D unresolved. The CDR3 is 14 residues long. Trimming took off 0 bases at V and 7 bases at J, with 12 bases between the two ends. CDR1 is LGHNA, CDR2 YSLEER, per germline. CDR3 nucleotides: TGCGCCAGCAGCCAAGATGAGCGGACCGCTGGCTACACCTTC. It codes for CASSQDERTAGYTF.

This clone turned up a few times. Other DNA sequences in the same sample also yield this CDR3. The chain is built from TRBV29-1 and TRBJ2-5; D uncertain. The ends were cut back, 4 bases at V and 5 bases at J, with 5 bases in the middle. This CDR3 comprises 10 residues. Per germline, CDR1 SQVTM and CDR2 ANQGSEA. CDR3 nucleotides: TGCAGCGTTGGTCTCGAGACCCAGTACTTC. Translation: CSVGLETQYF. Complete variable domain (other parts from reference TRBV29-1 and TRBJ2-5): SAVISQKPSRDICQRGTSLTIQCQVDSQVTMMFWYRQQPGQSLTLIATANQGSEATYESGFVIDKFPISRPNLTFSTLTVSNMSPEDSSIYLCSVGLETQYFGPGTRLLVL.

The chain couples TRBV4-3 to TRBJ1-1; D gene uncertain. V lost 0 bases and J 6 bases, leaving 8 bases between the germline ends. The germline V gene encodes CDR1 LGHNA and CDR2 YSLEER. This CDR3 comprises 13 residues. As DNA, the CDR3 is TGCGCCAGCAGCCAAGACCGTAGGGCTGAAGCTTTCTTT. It is translated as CASSQDRRAEAFF.

This sequence joins TRBV7-2 and TRBJ1-6; possibly TRBD1 for D (5 bases). V gave up 5 bases and J gave up 10 bases, with 18 bases separating them. The CDR3 has 15 residues. Germline CDR1 reads SGHTA; CDR2 reads FQGNSA. The CDR3 here is CASSQSTGPMSPLHF. The CDR3 DNA follows: TGTGCCAGCAGCCAATCGACGGGACCGATGTCACCCCTCCACTTT.

The chain combines TRBV4-1 with TRBJ2-4; D remains unclear. Germline V lookup: CDR1 MGHRA, CDR2 YSYEKL. The V end lost 4 bases, the J end lost 0 bases, and 7 bases lay between the germline ends. The CDR3 length is 14 residues. This CDR3 reads CASSPTEAKNIQYF. In nucleotides, the CDR3 is TGCGCCAGCAGCCCGACCGAAGCCAAAAACATTCAGTACTTC.

The chain recombines TRBV7-2 with TRBJ1-5; no clear D. From germline, CDR1 is SGHTA and CDR2 FQGNSA. The CDR3 has 14 residues. The germline V and J ends were trimmed by 2 bases and 7 bases, with 12 bases remaining between them. The CDR3 DNA reads as TGTGCCAGCAGCTTACAGGTCGCTGGGCAGCCCCAGCATTTT. Encoded protein: CASSLQVAGQPQHF.